This T cell receptor (beta chain) was identified during a study of response to subunit inactivated influenza vaccine. Study conclusions and caveats: The authors put forward the suggestion that each seasonal influenza vaccination may bring in only a limited number of new T cells.

A word on this clonotype: Its antigen is unknown.

The V end lost 4 bases, the J end lost 2 bases, and 17 bases lay between the germline ends. Germline loops: CDR1 MDHEN, CDR2 SYDVKM. This CDR3 has 16 amino acids. In TCRdb, the RT-PCR reads were re-called with MiXCR into one record per CDR3 protein. Counted here are 500,000 or so distinct CDR3 sequences, approximately 10% occurring once; the ten biggest clones make up roughly 12%. The starting material was PBMCs from blood, obtained 45 days after vaccination. The TCR sequence derives from a man aged 45 to 65 who received an inactivated influenza vaccine. The V gene is TRBV28, the J gene TRBJ2-5; D unclear. CDR3 protein: CASSSPPSVQQETQYF. As DNA, the CDR3 is TGTGCCAGCAGTTCCCCCCCATCAGTCCAACAAGAGACCCAGTACTTC.